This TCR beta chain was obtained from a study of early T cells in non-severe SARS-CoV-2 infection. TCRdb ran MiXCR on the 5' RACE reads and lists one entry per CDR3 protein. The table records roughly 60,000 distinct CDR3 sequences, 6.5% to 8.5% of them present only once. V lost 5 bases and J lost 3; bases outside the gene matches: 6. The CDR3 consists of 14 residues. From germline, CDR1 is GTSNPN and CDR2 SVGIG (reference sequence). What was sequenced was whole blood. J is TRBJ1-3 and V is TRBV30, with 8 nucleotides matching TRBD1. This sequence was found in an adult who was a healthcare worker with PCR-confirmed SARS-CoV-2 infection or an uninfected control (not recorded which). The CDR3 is CAWDRQGIGNTIYF. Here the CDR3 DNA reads TGTGCCTGGGATCGACAGGGGATTGGAAACACCATATATTTT.